This passage covers 24 T cell receptor beta chains from one sample sequenced in a study of PD-1 blockade in mismatch repair-deficient tumors. Measured with immunoSEQ multiplex PCR; TCRdb has only the in-frame clones, and not every one. Found here are roughly 38,000 clones, roughly 84% of them singletons; the top ten hold around 1%. The input for sequencing was PBMCs, taken roughly 40 weeks after starting pembrolizumab. These TCRs come from an adult with mismatch repair-deficient cancer.

This chain links TRBV19 with TRBJ1-5; 11 nucleotides agree with TRBD1. This CDR3 spans 17 amino acids. Trimming took 4 bases from V and 0 from J; bases not matched to a gene: 5. Germline assignment: CDR1 LNHDA and CDR2 SQIVND (reference sequence). The CDR3 loop reads CASSTGDRGYSNQPQHF. As DNA, the CDR3 is TGTGCCAGTAGTACCGGGGACAGGGGGTATAGCAATCAGCCCCAGCATTTT.

V and J are TRBV5-1 and TRBJ1-2; D remains ambiguous. Germline V gene data show CDR1 as SGHRS and CDR2 as YFSETQ. The CDR3 spans 13 residues. V gave up 1 base and J gave up 8 bases, with 12 bases separating them. The CDR3 DNA reads as TGCGCCAGCAGCTTGAAAGGAGTTGAAGGCTACACCTTC. Amino acid sequence: CASSLKGVEGYTF.

The rearrangement joins TRBV28 to TRBJ1-3, with D perhaps TRBD1 (5 bases). This CDR3 contains 14 residues. Per germline, CDR1 MDHEN and CDR2 SYDVKM. V was clipped by 3 bases and J by 3 bases, with 9 bases between them. The CDR3 reads CASSFWGGGNTIYF. For the CDR3, the DNA is TGTGCCAGCAGTTTCTGGGGGGGTGGAAACACCATATATTTT. Looking up the rest from reference TRBV28 and TRBJ1-3 gives the full variable domain: DVKVTQSSRYLVKRTGEKVFLECVQDMDHENMFWYRQDPGLGLRLIYFSYDVKMKEKGDIPEGYSVSREKKERFSLILESASTNQTSMYLCASSFWGGGNTIYFGEGSWLTVV.

In the case of this clone: Without the conserved terminal phenylalanine or tryptophan, this CDR3 likely stems from a read error. It is unclear where the CDR3 begins or ends on the DNA, so no DNA is shown, and the CDR3 is as TCRdb lists it. V usage is TRBV6-1 and J usage is TRBJ1-2; the D call in the table, TRBD1, was not verified against the DNA. The CDR3 adds up to 14 amino acids, both ends counted. From germline, CDR1 is MNHNS and CDR2 SASEGT. The CDR3 protein is CASSEAPGQVKISI.

The chain uses TRBV5-1 and TRBJ1-1, with 9 bases aligning to TRBD1. CDR1 is SGHRS, CDR2 YFSETQ, per germline. The V and J ends lost 1 base and 3 bases, in that order; junction bases with no gene match: 1. CDR3 length equals 14 residues. The CDR3 DNA reads as TGCGCCAGCAGCTTGACAGGGGGCTACACTGAAGCTTTCTTT. It specifies CASSLTGGYTEAFF.

The table lists this clone with a count of one. The chain carries TRBV10-2 and TRBJ2-1, with D maybe TRBD2 (6 bases). V was cut by 6 bases and J by 0 bases, with 18 bases left in between. Per the germline V gene, CDR1 is WSHSY and CDR2 is SAAADI. This CDR3 is built from 17 residues. CDR3: CASRDRAGPISYNEQFF. The CDR3 DNA reads as TGCGCCAGCAGGGATCGTGCGGGACCCATCTCCTACAATGAGCAGTTCTTC.

CDR3 amino acids: CASTPTSYNEQFF. DNA of the CDR3: TGTGCCAGCACCCCCACTAGCTACAATGAGCAGTTCTTC. This chain connects TRBV7-9 to TRBJ2-1, with D possibly TRBD2 on 5 matching bases. The V gene lost 7 bases and the J gene lost 3 bases, with 10 bases spanning the gap. Germline V lookup: CDR1 SEHNR, CDR2 FQNEAQ (reference sequence). The CDR3 is 13 amino acids.

J is TRBJ2-3 and V is TRBV19; 13 nucleotides line up with TRBD2. V lost 9 bases, J lost 4 bases, and 7 bases stayed unmatched. Germline-derived CDR1 and CDR2 are LNHDA and SQIVND (reference sequence). The CDR3 sequence is 15 residues long. This CDR3 reads CASRGLAGVADTQYF. CDR3 nucleotides: TGTGCCAGCCGCGGACTAGCGGGAGTGGCAGATACGCAGTATTTT.

The chain is built from TRBV30 and TRBJ2-3; possibly TRBD2 for D (5 bases). This CDR3 is built from 16 residues. Germline V gene data show CDR1 as GTSNPN and CDR2 as SVGIG (reference sequence). The germline V and J ends were trimmed by 0 bases and 0 bases, with 13 bases remaining between them. The CDR3 sequence is CAWSVRGLASTDTQYF. The DNA for the CDR3 is TGTGCCTGGAGTGTACGTGGTCTAGCTAGCACAGATACGCAGTATTTT.

CDR3 sequence (DNA): TGTGCCAGCAGTTTAGAGGCCGGAAACACCATATATTTT. It yields the protein CASSLEAGNTIYF. The genes are TRBV28 and TRBJ1-3; D unclear. V lost 2 bases and J 4 bases, leaving 6 bases between the germline ends. Germline CDR1 MDHEN, CDR2 SYDVKM. This CDR3 has 13 amino acids.

The chain links TRBV28 to TRBJ1-2, with D possibly TRBD1 on 5 matching bases. Germline V gene sequence: CDR1 MDHEN, CDR2 SYDVKM. The CDR3 spans 13 residues. Trimming took 3 bases from V and 3 from J, leaving 8 bases between them. CDR3 in DNA: TGTGCCAGCAGTTTGTTCAGGGACTATGGCTACACCTTC. Amino acid sequence: CASSLFRDYGYTF.

This clone was recorded a few times. The chain has TRBV5-1 and TRBJ2-7, with 10 bases lining up with TRBD1. In germline, CDR1 is SGHRS, CDR2 YFSETQ. Trimming removed 4 bases from V and 6 bases from J; junction bases left unmatched: 7. The CDR3 covers 14 residues. CDR3 amino acids: CASSLTGGSAEQYF. In nucleotides, the CDR3 is TGCGCCAGCAGCCTGACAGGGGGCTCCGCCGAGCAGTACTTC.

The chain is built from TRBV19 and TRBJ2-1; 14 bases line up with TRBD2. CDR3 size: 17 residues. Germline V gene data show CDR1 as LNHDA and CDR2 as SQIVND (reference sequence). The V and J ends lost 5 bases and 4 bases, in that order; junction bases with no gene match: 7. The CDR3 nucleotides read TGTGCCAGTAGTTCCCAAAGACTAGCGGGAGGGTACAATGAGCAGTTCTTC. It codes for CASSSQRLAGGYNEQFF.

The V gene is TRBV23-1, the J gene TRBJ2-4, with 8 bases lining up with TRBD1. Being an ORF, TRBV23-1 has a function that is uncertain. V shed 2 bases and J 5 bases; nucleotides not matched to a gene: 17. There are 19 residues in the CDR3. CDR3 residues: CASSQTSIRTGNHENIQYF. The CDR3 region has the DNA TGCGCCAGCAGTCAAACCTCAATCCGGACAGGGAATCACGAAAACATTCAGTACTTC.

This clone was recorded only once. The chain recombines TRBV11-3 with TRBJ2-4, with 11 bases fitting TRBD2. CDR1 is SGHNT, CDR2 YENEEA, per germline. The CDR3 sequence is 15 residues long. The V segment lost 5 bases and the J segment 5 bases; nucleotides outside the gene matches: 5. The CDR3 sequence is CASSRYSGRENIQYF. CDR3 sequence (DNA): TGTGCCAGCAGCCGATATAGCGGGAGGGAAAACATTCAGTACTTC.

V and J are TRBV28 and TRBJ2-4; TRBD1 is a possible D gene (5 bases). Germline V CDR1 and CDR2: MDHEN, SYDVKM. Trimming shortened V by 5 bases and J by 0 bases, and 14 bases separated the two germline ends. The CDR3 is made up of 16 amino acids. This chain's CDR3 is CASSPNWQGAKNIQYF. DNA for the CDR3: TGTGCCAGCAGTCCCAATTGGCAGGGAGCCAAAAACATTCAGTACTTC. Drawing the rest from reference TRBV28 and TRBJ2-4, the complete variable domain is DVKVTQSSRYLVKRTGEKVFLECVQDMDHENMFWYRQDPGLGLRLIYFSYDVKMKEKGDIPEGYSVSREKKERFSLILESASTNQTSMYLCASSPNWQGAKNIQYFGAGTRLSVL.

V usage is TRBV19 and J usage is TRBJ1-2, with D tentatively TRBD1 (6 bases). Germline V CDR1 and CDR2: LNHDA, SQIVND (reference sequence). The CDR3 length is 15 residues. The ends were cut back, 7 bases at V and 0 bases at J, with 15 bases in the middle. CDR3 sequence (DNA): TGTGCCAGTACGGACAGAACCCGCACTAACTATGGCTACACCTTC. Residues: CASTDRTRTNYGYTF.

The V gene is TRBV5-1, the J gene TRBJ2-1; 8 bases line up with TRBD2. The CDR3 has 16 residues. Per the germline V gene, CDR1 is SGHRS and CDR2 is YFSETQ. J gave up 10 bases and V 2 bases, and 14 bases lay outside the gene matches. CDR3 in DNA: TGCGCCAGCAGCTTTGTAGGGGATAGCGGGGTAAGGGAGCAGTTCTTC. Amino acids: CASSFVGDSGVREQFF.

This clone came up a few times. The rearrangement joins TRBV2 to TRBJ2-7; D may be TRBD2 (6 bases). Germline V gene lookup returns CDR1 SNHLY and CDR2 FYNNEI. The V end lost 6 bases, the J end lost 2 bases, and 14 bases lay between the germline ends. The CDR3 totals 14 residues. The CDR3 DNA reads as TGTGCCAGCAGAGGAGGGCACCCAACCTACGAGCAGTACTTC. Translation: CASRGGHPTYEQYF.

The chain has TRBV18 and TRBJ2-7, with 10 nucleotides matching TRBD1. The CDR3 has 16 amino acids. The J segment lost 3 bases and the V segment lost 5 bases, leaving 10 bases of the junction unmatched. CDR1 and CDR2 from the germline V gene are KGHSH and LQKENI. The CDR3 DNA sequence: TGTGCCAGCTCAGCCGGGACAGGGGAAGGGGGCTACGAGCAGTACTTC. This encodes CASSAGTGEGGYEQYF.

This clone is termed medium-sized (0.01 to 0.1%). The J gene is TRBJ1-1, the V gene TRBV5-1; possible D gene TRBD1, 5 bases. Trimming shortened V by 4 bases and J by 0 bases, and 10 bases separated the two germline ends. Germline V gene lookup returns CDR1 SGHRS and CDR2 YFSETQ. This CDR3 has 14 amino acids. CDR3 nucleotides: TGCGCCAGCAGCGGGGAGGGACTGAACACTGAAGCTTTCTTT. Protein: CASSGEGLNTEAFF.

The chain has TRBV19 and TRBJ2-1, with TRBD2 matching over 13 bases. Germline trimming cut 5 bases from V and 9 bases from J; bases unmatched to any gene: 13. Germline-derived CDR1 and CDR2 are LNHDA and SQIVND (reference sequence). This CDR3 has 17 residues. CDR3 in amino acids: CASSARETSGRAAEQFF. The CDR3 DNA reads TGTGCCAGTAGTGCGCGAGAAACTAGCGGGAGGGCTGCTGAGCAGTTCTTC. The full variable domain, its missing parts supplied by reference TRBV19 and TRBJ2-1, is DGGITQSPKYLFRKEGQNVTLSCEQNLNHDAMYWYRQDPGQGLRLIYYSQIVNDFQKGDIAEGYSVSREKKESFPLTVTSAQKNPTAFYLCASSARETSGRAAEQFFGPGTRLTVL.

This clone was detected only a few times. This chain links TRBV7-2 with TRBJ2-7, with D perhaps TRBD2 (6 bases). The CDR3 is made up of 15 amino acids. Per germline, CDR1 SGHTA and CDR2 FQGNSA. V lost 5 bases and J 7 bases, leaving 21 bases between the germline ends. DNA of the CDR3: TGTGCCAGCAGCGGAGGGACTGCCCCTGCAAAGGAGCAGTACTTC. It yields the protein CASSGGTAPAKEQYF.

The sample holds a few counts of this clone. The rearrangement uses TRBV11-2 and TRBJ2-7; 10 nucleotides line up with TRBD2. V shed 5 bases and J 0 bases; nucleotides not matched to a gene: 4. The CDR3 loop spans 15 amino acids. Germline lookup yields CDR1 SGHAT and CDR2 FQNNGV. CDR3: CASSTRLAGSYEQYF. CDR3 coding DNA: TGTGCCAGCAGCACCCGACTAGCGGGCTCCTACGAGCAGTACTTC.